Listed below are T cell receptor beta chains from one sample, sequenced in a study of shared clonotypes between healthy human individuals. Some clones are missing from TCRdb's copy, which holds only in-frame ones; the method was immunoSEQ multiplex PCR. The sample comprises about 2 million clones, about 95% of which are singletons, and 0.9% to 1.5% rests with the top ten. The specimen sequenced was naive CD8+ T cells sorted from blood. All receptors come from a man aged 18 to 30 in good health. Each CDR3 is given with its conserved first and last residue. Each record gives: J gene, clone size, V gene, D gene, CDR3 protein, CDR3 DNA. The D gene is left open where the match is weak. Where a row states a size, it is once, few, many or the class of an expanded clone; other rows omit it.

TRBJ2-3,.,TRBV27,.,CASIGGGTDTQYF,TGTGCCAGCATTGGAGGAGGGACAGATACGCAGTATTTT
TRBJ2-2,.,TRBV7-9,TRBD2,CASSLVKSGRGTGELFF,TGTGCCAGCAGCTTAGTAAAAAGCGGGAGAGGTACCGGGGAGCTGTTTTTT
TRBJ2-2,.,TRBV4-3,TRBD2,CASSQEPSGSPTGELFF,TGCGCCAGCAGCCAAGAACCGAGCGGGAGCCCCACCGGGGAGCTGTTTTTT
TRBJ2-7,once,TRBV2,TRBD1,CASSEIQGAVYEQYF,TGTGCCAGCAGTGAAATACAGGGGGCGGTCTACGAGCAGTACTTC
TRBJ2-7,.,TRBV13,.,CASSLGVSYEQYF,TGTGCCAGCAGCTTAGGAGTCTCCTACGAGCAGTACTTC
TRBJ2-5,.,TRBV10-1,.,CASTYQETQYF,TGCGCCAGCACCTACCAAGAGACCCAGTACTTC
TRBJ1-2,.,TRBV5-4,.,CASSLDAVPPAASLLYGYTF,TGTGCCAGCAGCTTGGATGCAGTACCCCCTGCCGCCTCATTACTCTATGGCTACACCTTC
TRBJ2-7,few,TRBV7-9,.,CASSRSNEFEQYF,TGTGCCAGCAGCCGCAGTAATGAGTTCGAGCAGTACTTC
TRBJ2-1,.,TRBV7-9,.,CASSFSEGNEQFF,TGTGCCAGCAGCTTTAGCGAGGGAAATGAGCAGTTCTTC
TRBJ2-7,.,TRBV7-8,.,CASSLAWGGGNEQYF,TGTGCCAGCAGCTTAGCTTGGGGAGGGGGTAACGAGCAGTACTTC
TRBJ1-3,once,TRBV15,.,CATSRDLGPGNTIYF,TGTGCCACCAGCAGAGATTTGGGGCCTGGAAACACCATATATTTT